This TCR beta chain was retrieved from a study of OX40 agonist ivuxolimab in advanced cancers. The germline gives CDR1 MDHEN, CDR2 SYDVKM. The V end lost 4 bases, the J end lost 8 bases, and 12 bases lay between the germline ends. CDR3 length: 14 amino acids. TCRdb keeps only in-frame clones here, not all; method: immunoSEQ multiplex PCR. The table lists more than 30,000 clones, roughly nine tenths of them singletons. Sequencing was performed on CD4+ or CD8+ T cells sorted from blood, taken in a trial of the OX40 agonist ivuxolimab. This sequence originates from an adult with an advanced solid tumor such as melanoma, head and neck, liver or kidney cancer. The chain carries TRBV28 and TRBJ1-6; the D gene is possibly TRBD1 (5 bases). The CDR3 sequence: CASSSTVIDSPLHF. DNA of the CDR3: TGTGCCAGCAGTTCGACAGTAATTGATTCACCCCTCCACTTT. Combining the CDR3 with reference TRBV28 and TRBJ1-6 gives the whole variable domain DVKVTQSSRYLVKRTGEKVFLECVQDMDHENMFWYRQDPGLGLRLIYFSYDVKMKEKGDIPEGYSVSREKKERFSLILESASTNQTSMYLCASSSTVIDSPLHFGNGTRLTVT.